One and the same sample provided the 3 T cell receptor beta chains below, sequenced in a study of regulatory dendritic cells for organ transplantation. Sequenced by immunoSEQ multiplex PCR; TCRdb stores in-frame clones only, minus some. The sample includes approximately 28,000 clones, about four fifths seen only once; the top ten take 0.4% to 0.45%. Sequencing input: naive CD8+ T cells from blood. Subset given: CD45RA+ naive T cells. Every receptor here comes from a human donor in good health.

This rearrangement joins TRBV13 to TRBJ2-7; D perhaps matches TRBD2 (6 bases). Germline V gives CDR1 PRHDT, CDR2 FYEKMQ (reference sequence). With 3 bases removed from V and 4 bases from J, the gap between germline ends came to 16 bases. CDR3 length: 15 residues. Here the CDR3 reads CASSFKRAAYYEQYF. CDR3 sequence (DNA): TGTGCCAGCAGCTTCAAGCGGGCGGCCTATTACGAGCAGTACTTC.

This clone has only a few counts. V gene TRBV4-2 combines with J gene TRBJ2-7; 7 bases map to TRBD1. Trimming cost V 1 base and J 3 bases; bases outside gene matches: 3. Germline assignment: CDR1 LGHNA and CDR2 YNFKEQ. The CDR3 loop spans 14 amino acids. DNA for the CDR3: TGTGCCAGCAGCCAAGTGGCAGGGGGCTACGAGCAGTACTTC. As protein: CASSQVAGGYEQYF.

The rearrangement links TRBV5-1 to TRBJ2-7; no reliable D call. This CDR3 is 11 amino acids long. V gave up 2 bases and J gave up 4 bases, with 4 bases separating them. Per the germline V gene, CDR1 is SGHRS and CDR2 is YFSETQ. Here the CDR3 DNA reads TGCGCCAGCAGCTTTCCTTACGAGCAGTACTTC. This sequence encodes CASSFPYEQYF. The whole variable domain, filled in from reference TRBV5-1 and TRBJ2-7, reads KAGVTQTPRYLIKTRGQQVTLSCSPISGHRSVSWYQQTPGQGLQFLFEYFSETQRNKGNFPGRFSGRQFSNSRSEMNVSTLELGDSALYLCASSFPYEQYFGPGTRLTVT.